Included here is one T cell receptor (beta chain) sequence, with context. Its target is not known. The data belong to a study of T cell responses to AZD1222 COVID-19 vaccine. Study background: Some second doses came at about 4 weeks and others at about 12 weeks; these were pooled. Study findings and constraints: Two AZD1222 doses significantly raised spike-specific TCR breadth and depth over controls. Nearly half of spike-specific TCRs reportedly target unmutated variant regions. Most donors were white British, females outnumbered males, and clonal diversity was possibly underestimated.

CDR1 SQVTM and CDR2 ANQGSEA come from the germline V gene. The CDR3 has 14 amino acids. V was trimmed by 4 bases and J by 6 bases, leaving 16 bases between them. Produced via immunoSEQ multiplex PCR; TCRdb's table is partial and in-frame only. The sample records around 100,000 clones, about 90% being singletons. The receptor was isolated from an adult in good health. The V call is TRBV29-1, the J call TRBJ2-1, with D maybe TRBD1 (6 bases). Sequences were derived from peripheral blood, sampled on day 0 of AZD1222 vaccination. The CDR3 spells CSVGPGENPNEQFF. The CDR3 nucleotides read TGCAGCGTTGGCCCAGGGGAGAACCCCAATGAGCAGTTCTTC.